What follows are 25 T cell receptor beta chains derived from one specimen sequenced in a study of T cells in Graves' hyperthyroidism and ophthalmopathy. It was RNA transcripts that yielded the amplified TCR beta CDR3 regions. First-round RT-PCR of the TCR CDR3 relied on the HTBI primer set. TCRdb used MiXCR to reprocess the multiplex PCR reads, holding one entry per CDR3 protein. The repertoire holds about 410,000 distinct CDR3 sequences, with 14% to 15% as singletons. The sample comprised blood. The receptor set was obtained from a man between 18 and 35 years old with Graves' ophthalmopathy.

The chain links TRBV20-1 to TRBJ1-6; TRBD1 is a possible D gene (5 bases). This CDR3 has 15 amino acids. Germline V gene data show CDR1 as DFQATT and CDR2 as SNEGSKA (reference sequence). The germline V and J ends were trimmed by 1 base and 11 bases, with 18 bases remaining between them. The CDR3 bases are TGCAGTGCTAGAGTAGGTGCAGGGTCTGATCCACCCCTCCACTTT. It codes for CSARVGAGSDPPLHF.

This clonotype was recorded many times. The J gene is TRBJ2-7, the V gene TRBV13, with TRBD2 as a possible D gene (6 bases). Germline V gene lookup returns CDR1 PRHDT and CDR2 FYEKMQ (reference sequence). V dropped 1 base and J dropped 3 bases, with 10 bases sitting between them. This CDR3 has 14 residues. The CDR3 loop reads CASSLAVTSYEQYF. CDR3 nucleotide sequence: TGTGCCAGCAGCTTAGCGGTGACTAGCTACGAGCAGTACTTC.

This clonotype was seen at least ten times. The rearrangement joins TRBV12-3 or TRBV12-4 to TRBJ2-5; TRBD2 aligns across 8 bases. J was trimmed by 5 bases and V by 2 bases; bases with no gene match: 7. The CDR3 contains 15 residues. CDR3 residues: CASSLLAGGWETQYF. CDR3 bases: TGTGCCAGCAGTTTACTTGCGGGGGGTTGGGAGACCCAGTACTTC.

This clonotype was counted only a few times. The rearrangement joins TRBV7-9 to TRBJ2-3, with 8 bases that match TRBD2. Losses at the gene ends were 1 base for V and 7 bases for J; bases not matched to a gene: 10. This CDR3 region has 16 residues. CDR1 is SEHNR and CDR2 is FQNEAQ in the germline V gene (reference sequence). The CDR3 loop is CASSLVAGGVRNTQYF. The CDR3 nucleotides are TGTGCCAGCAGCTTAGTCGCGGGGGGAGTCAGGAATACGCAGTATTTT. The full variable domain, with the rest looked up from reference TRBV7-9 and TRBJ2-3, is DTGVSQNPRHKITKRGQNVTFRCDPISEHNRLYWYRQTLGQGPEFLTYFQNEAQLEKSRLLSDRFSAERPKGSFSTLEIQRTEQGDSAMYLCASSLVAGGVRNTQYFGPGTRLTVL.

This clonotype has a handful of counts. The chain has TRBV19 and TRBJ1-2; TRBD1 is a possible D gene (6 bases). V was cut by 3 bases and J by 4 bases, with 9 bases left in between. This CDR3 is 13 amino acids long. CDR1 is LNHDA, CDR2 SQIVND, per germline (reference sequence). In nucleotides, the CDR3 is TGTGCCAGTAGTATGCAGGGGAGCTATGGCTACACCTTC. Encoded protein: CASSMQGSYGYTF. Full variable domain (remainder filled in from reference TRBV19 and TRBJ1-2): DGGITQSPKYLFRKEGQNVTLSCEQNLNHDAMYWYRQDPGQGLRLIYYSQIVNDFQKGDIAEGYSVSREKKESFPLTVTSAQKNPTAFYLCASSMQGSYGYTFGSGTRLTVV.

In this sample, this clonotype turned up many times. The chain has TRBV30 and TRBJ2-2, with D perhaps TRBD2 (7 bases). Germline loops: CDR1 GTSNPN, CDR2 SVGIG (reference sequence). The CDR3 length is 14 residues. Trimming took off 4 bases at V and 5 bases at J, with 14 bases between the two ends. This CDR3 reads CAWTSGGGTGELFF. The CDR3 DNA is TGTGCCTGGACTAGCGGAGGGGGGACCGGGGAGCTGTTTTTT.

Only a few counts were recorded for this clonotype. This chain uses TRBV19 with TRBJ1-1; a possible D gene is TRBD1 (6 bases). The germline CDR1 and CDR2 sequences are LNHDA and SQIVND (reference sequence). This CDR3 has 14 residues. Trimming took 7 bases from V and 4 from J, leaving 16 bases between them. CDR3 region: CASKSGGGRTEAFF. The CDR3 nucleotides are TGTGCCAGTAAGAGTGGGGGGGGCCGCACTGAAGCTTTCTTT.

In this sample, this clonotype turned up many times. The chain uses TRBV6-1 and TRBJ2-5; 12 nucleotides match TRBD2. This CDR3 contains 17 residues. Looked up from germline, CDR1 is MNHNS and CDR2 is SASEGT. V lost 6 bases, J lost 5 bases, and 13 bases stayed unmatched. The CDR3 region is CASSPFPSGRAQETQYF. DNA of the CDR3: TGTGCCAGCAGCCCCTTCCCTAGCGGGAGGGCCCAGGAGACCCAGTACTTC.

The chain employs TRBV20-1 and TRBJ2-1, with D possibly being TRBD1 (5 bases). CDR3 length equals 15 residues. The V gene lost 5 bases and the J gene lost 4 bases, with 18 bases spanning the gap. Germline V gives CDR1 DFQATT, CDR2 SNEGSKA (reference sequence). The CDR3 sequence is CSASRVGNPYNEQFF. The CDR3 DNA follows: TGCAGTGCTTCCAGGGTTGGGAACCCTTACAATGAGCAGTTCTTC.

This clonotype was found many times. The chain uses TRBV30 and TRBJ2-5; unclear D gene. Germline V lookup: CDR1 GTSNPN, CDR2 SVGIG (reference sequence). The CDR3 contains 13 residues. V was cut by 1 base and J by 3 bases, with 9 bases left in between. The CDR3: CAWSAQSEETQYF. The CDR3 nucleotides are TGTGCCTGGAGTGCACAGTCAGAAGAGACCCAGTACTTC.

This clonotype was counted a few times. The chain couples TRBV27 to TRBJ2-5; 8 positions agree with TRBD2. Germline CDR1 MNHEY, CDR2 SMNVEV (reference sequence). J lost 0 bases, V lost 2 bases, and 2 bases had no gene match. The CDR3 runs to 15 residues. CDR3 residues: CASSLAGGHQETQYF. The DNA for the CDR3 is TGTGCCAGCAGTTTAGCGGGGGGTCACCAAGAGACCCAGTACTTC.

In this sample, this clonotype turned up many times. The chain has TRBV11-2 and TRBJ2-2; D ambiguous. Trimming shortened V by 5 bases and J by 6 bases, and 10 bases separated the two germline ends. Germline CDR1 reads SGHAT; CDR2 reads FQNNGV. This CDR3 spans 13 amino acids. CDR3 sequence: CASSPTLAGELFF. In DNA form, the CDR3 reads TGTGCCAGCAGCCCGACTTTGGCCGGGGAGCTGTTTTTT.

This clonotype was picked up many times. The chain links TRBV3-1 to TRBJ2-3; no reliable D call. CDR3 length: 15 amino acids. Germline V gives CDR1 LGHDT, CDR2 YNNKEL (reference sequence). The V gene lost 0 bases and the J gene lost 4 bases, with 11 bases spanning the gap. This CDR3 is CASSQDLDLPDTQYF. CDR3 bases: TGTGCCAGCAGCCAAGATCTGGACCTCCCAGATACGCAGTATTTT.

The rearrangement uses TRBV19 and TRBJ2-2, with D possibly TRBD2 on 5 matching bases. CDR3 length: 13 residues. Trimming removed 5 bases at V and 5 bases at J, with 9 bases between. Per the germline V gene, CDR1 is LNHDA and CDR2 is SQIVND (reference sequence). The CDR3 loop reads CASSVLATGELFF. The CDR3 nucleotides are TGTGCCAGTAGTGTCCTAGCTACCGGGGAGCTGTTTTTT.

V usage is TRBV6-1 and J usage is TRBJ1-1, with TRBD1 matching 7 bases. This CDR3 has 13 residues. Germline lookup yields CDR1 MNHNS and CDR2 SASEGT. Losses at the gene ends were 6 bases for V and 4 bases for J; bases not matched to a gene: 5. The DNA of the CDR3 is TGTGCCAGCAGATATAACAGGGGCACTGAAGCTTTCTTT. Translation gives CASRYNRGTEAFF.

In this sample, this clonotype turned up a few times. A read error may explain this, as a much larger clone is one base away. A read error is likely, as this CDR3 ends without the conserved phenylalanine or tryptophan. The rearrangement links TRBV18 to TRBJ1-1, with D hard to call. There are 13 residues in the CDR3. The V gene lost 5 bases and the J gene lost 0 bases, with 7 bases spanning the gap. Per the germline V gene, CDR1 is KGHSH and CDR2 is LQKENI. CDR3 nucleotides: TGTGCCAGCTCAAAAGGCATGAACACTGAAGCTTTCCTT. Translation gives CASSKGMNTEAFL.

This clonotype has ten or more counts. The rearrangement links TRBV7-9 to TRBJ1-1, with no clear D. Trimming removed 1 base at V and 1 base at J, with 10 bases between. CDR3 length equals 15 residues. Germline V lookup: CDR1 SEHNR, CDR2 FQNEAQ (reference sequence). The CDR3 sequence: CASSLGEGRNTEAFF. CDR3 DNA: TGTGCCAGCAGCTTAGGGGAGGGTAGGAACACTGAAGCTTTCTTT.

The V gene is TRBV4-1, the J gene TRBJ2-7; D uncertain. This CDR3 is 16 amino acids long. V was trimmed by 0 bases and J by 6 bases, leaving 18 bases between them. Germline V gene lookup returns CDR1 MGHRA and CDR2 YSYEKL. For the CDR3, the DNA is TGCGCCAGCAGCCAAGATGGGAATACCCTAAGCTCCGAGCAGTACTTC. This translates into CASSQDGNTLSSEQYF.

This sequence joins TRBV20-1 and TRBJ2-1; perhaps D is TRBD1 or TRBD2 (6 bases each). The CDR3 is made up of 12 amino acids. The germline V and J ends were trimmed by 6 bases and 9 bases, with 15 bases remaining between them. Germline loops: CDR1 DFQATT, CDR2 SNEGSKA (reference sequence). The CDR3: CSAREPGAEQFF. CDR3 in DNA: TGCAGTGCCAGGGAGCCGGGGGCTGAGCAGTTCTTC.

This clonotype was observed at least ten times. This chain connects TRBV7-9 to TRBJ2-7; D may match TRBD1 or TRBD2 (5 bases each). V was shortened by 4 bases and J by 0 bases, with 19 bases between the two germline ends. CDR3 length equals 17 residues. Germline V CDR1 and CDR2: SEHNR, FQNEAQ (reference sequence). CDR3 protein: CASSSLDGARDSYEQYF. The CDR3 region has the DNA TGTGCCAGCAGCTCGCTTGACGGGGCGAGGGACTCCTACGAGCAGTACTTC.

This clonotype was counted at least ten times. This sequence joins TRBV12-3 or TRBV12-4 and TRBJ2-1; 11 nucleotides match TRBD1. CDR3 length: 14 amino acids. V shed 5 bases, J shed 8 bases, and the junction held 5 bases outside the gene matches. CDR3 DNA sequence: TGTGCCAGCAGTCAGTGGACAGGGGGCGATGAGCAGTTCTTC. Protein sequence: CASSQWTGGDEQFF.

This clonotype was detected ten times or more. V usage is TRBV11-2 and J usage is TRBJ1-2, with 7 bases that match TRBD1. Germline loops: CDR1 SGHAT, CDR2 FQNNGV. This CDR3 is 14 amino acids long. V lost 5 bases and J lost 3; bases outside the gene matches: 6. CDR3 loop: CASSQSTGDYGYTF. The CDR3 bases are TGTGCCAGCAGCCAAAGCACAGGGGACTATGGCTACACCTTC. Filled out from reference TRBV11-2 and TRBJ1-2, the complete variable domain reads EAGVAQSPRYKIIEKRQSVAFWCNPISGHATLYWYQQILGQGPKLLIQFQNNGVVDDSQLPKDRFSAERLKGVDSTLKIQPAKLEDSAVYLCASSQSTGDYGYTFGSGTRLTVV.

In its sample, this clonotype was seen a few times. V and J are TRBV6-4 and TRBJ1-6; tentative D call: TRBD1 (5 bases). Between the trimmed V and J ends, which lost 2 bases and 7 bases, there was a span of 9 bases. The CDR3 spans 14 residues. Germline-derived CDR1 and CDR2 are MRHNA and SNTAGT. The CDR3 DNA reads TGTGCCAGCAGTGACGGGACCCCCAATTCACCCCTCCACTTT. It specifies CASSDGTPNSPLHF.

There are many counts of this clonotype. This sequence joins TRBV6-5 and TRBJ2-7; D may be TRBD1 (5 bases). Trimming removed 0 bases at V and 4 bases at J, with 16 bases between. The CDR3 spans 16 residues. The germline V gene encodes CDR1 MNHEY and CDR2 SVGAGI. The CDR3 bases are TGTGCCAGCAGTTACTCGAGGCCGACAGATGGATACGAGCAGTACTTC. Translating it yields CASSYSRPTDGYEQYF.

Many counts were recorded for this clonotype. CDR3 in amino acids: CSVKRGLDPEQFF. The CDR3, as DNA: TGCAGCGTAAAGCGGGGGTTAGATCCTGAGCAGTTCTTC. The V gene is TRBV29-1, the J gene TRBJ2-1; TRBD2 aligns across 8 bases. The CDR3 has 13 amino acids. Germline loops: CDR1 SQVTM, CDR2 ANQGSEA. J gave up 9 bases and V 6 bases, and 10 bases lay outside the gene matches.